The TCR beta chain described here comes from a study of cytomegalovirus exposure and HLA in healthy donors. This CDR3 has 13 amino acids. V was cut by 3 bases and J by 2 bases, with 8 bases left in between. Per the germline V gene, CDR1 is GTSNPN and CDR2 is SVGIG (reference sequence). The PCR contained 60 Vbeta and 13 Jbeta primers. The method was immunoSEQ multiplex PCR; TCRdb's version includes in-frame clones alone and lacks a portion of them. This sample's clone table lists 140,000 to 150,000 clones. The chain is built from TRBV30 and TRBJ1-5; D remains unclear. The specimen was PBMCs. The receptor was isolated from a male donor in good health and CMV-seronegative. CDR3 coding DNA: TGTGCCTGGAGCGACATGGGCAATCAGCCCCAGCATTTT. Its translation is CAWSDMGNQPQHF. The full variable domain, in which reference TRBV30 and TRBJ1-5 provide the parts outside the CDR3, is SQTIHQWPATLVQPVGSPLSLECTVEGTSNPNLYWYRQAAGRGLQLLFYSVGIGQISSEVPQNLSASRPQDRQFILSSKKLLLSDSGFYLCAWSDMGNQPQHFGDGTRLSIL.